Presented here are 2 T cell receptor beta chains from one specimen sequenced in a study of shared clonotypes between healthy human individuals. CD45RO negativity and positive selection for CCR7 defined naive CD8 cells, a population that excluded terminally differentiated effector memory CD45RA+ cells. Clones were read by immunoSEQ multiplex PCR, and TCRdb kept only the in-frame ones, dropping some. Of about 600,000 clones detected, 95% to 98% appear once; the ten largest clones hold 0.25% to 0.35%. Sequenced input: naive CD8+ T cells sorted from blood. These TCRs come from a man aged 30 to 45 in good health.

The chain combines TRBV29-1 with TRBJ2-7; the D gene is possibly TRBD2 (6 bases). CDR1 and CDR2 (germline): SQVTM, ANQGSEA. The CDR3 is 14 residues long. V shed 1 base and J shed 4 bases, with 14 bases lying between them. The CDR3 bases are TGCAGCGTTGAAGCCACGGGAGTCAAGTACGAGCAGTACTTC. It translates to CSVEATGVKYEQYF.

The CDR3 region is CASSRGLDARSSEQYF. The DNA for the CDR3 is TGTGCCAGCAGCCGTGGACTAGACGCTCGGTCGAGCGAGCAGTACTTC. The gene calls are TRBV13 and TRBJ2-7, with 7 bases identical to TRBD2. Germline CDR1 reads PRHDT; CDR2 reads FYEKMQ (reference sequence). CDR3 length: 16 residues. V shed 5 bases and J 6 bases; nucleotides not matched to a gene: 16.